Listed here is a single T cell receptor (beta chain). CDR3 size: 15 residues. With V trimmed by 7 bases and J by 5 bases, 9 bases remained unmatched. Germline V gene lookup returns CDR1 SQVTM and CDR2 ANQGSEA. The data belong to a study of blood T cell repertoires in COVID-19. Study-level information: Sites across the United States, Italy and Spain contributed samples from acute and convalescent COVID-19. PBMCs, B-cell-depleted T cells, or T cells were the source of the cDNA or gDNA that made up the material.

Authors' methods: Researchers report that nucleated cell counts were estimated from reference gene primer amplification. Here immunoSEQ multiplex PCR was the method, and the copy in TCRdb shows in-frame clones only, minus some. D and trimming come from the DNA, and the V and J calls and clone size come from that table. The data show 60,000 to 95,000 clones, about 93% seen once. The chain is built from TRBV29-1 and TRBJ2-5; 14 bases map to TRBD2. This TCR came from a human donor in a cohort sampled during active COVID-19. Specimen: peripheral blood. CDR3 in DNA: TGCAGCGCTAAACCCGGGACTAGCGGGGGTGAGACCCAGTACTTC. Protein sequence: CSAKPGTSGGETQYF.